The 21 T cell receptor beta chains given below trace back to one sample, sequenced in a study of blood T cell repertoires in COVID-19. The method was immunoSEQ multiplex PCR; TCRdb's version includes in-frame clones alone and lacks a portion of them. The sample lists about 410,000 clones, over 75% occurring once. The sequencing sample was made of peripheral blood. Every receptor here comes from a woman aged 40 to 49 with COVID-19, enrolled during active disease.

V usage is TRBV28 and J usage is TRBJ1-5; D not certain. CDR1 is MDHEN and CDR2 is SYDVKM in the germline V gene. The V end was cut by 3 bases, the J end by 3 bases, with 9 bases between. The CDR3 is 14 amino acids. The CDR3 spells CASSLVDFNQPQHF. The CDR3 DNA reads as TGTGCCAGCAGTTTGGTGGACTTCAATCAGCCCCAGCATTTT. Based on the CDR3 plus reference TRBV28 and TRBJ1-5, the full variable domain is DVKVTQSSRYLVKRTGEKVFLECVQDMDHENMFWYRQDPGLGLRLIYFSYDVKMKEKGDIPEGYSVSREKKERFSLILESASTNQTSMYLCASSLVDFNQPQHFGDGTRLSIL.

V gene TRBV10-3 combines with J gene TRBJ2-2; 9 bases map to TRBD2. Losses at the gene ends were 11 bases for V and 4 bases for J; bases not matched to a gene: 5. The V gene's germline CDR1 is ENHRY and CDR2 SYGVKD. This CDR3 has 13 residues. The CDR3 DNA sequence: TGTGCCGTCGGACTAGCGAGCACCGGGGAGCTGTTTTTT. Translating gives CAVGLASTGELFF.

J is TRBJ2-5 and V is TRBV5-4; a weak D match, TRBD2 (6 bases). The CDR3 loop spans 14 amino acids. CDR1 is SGHNT, CDR2 YYREEE, per germline (reference sequence). With 0 bases removed from V and 9 bases from J, the gap between germline ends came to 15 bases. The CDR3 protein is CASSLGGAQRAQYF. CDR3 DNA sequence: TGTGCCAGCAGCTTGGGCGGGGCGCAGCGGGCCCAGTACTTC.

J is TRBJ2-5 and V is TRBV29-1; D perhaps matches TRBD1 (5 bases). V dropped 7 bases and J dropped 4 bases, with 16 bases sitting between them. The CDR3 runs 13 residues. Looked up from germline, CDR1 is SQVTM and CDR2 is ANQGSEA. The CDR3 nucleotides read TGCAGCGCCAGCGTTGGGCAGGGAGAGACCCAGTACTTC. It translates to CSASVGQGETQYF.

This clone was seen only once. This chain connects TRBV27 to TRBJ2-5; possible D gene TRBD1, 6 bases. The length of the CDR3 is 15 residues. V gave up 5 bases and J gave up 2 bases, with 15 bases separating them. Germline V gives CDR1 MNHEY, CDR2 SMNVEV (reference sequence). CDR3 DNA: TGTGCCAGCAGTCCCTACCCGGGACAACAAGAGACCCAGTACTTC. Encoded protein: CASSPYPGQQETQYF.

J is TRBJ1-3 and V is TRBV28; 7 bases align to TRBD1. Trimming removed 4 bases from V and 0 bases from J; junction bases left unmatched: 6. The CDR3 consists of 16 residues. CDR1 and CDR2 (germline): MDHEN, SYDVKM. The CDR3 spells CASSSPGQSSGNTIYF. The CDR3 region has the DNA TGTGCCAGCAGTTCCCCGGGACAGAGCTCTGGAAACACCATATATTTT.

This clone is a singleton in its sample. V and J are TRBV7-6 and TRBJ1-1; a weak D match, TRBD1 (6 bases). Germline values: CDR1 SGHVS, CDR2 FNYEAQ. V was pared by 1 base and J by 1 base, with 16 bases between. The CDR3 has 17 residues. In DNA form, the CDR3 reads TGTGCCAGCAGCTTAGAAGATTACAGGGCCAAGAACACTGAAGCTTTCTTT. Protein sequence: CASSLEDYRAKNTEAFF. The full variable domain, its missing parts supplied by reference TRBV7-6 and TRBJ1-1, is GAGVSQSPRYKVTKRGQDVALRCDPISGHVSLYWYRQALGQGPEFLTYFNYEAQQDKSGLPNDRFSAERPEGSISTLTIQRTEQRDSAMYRCASSLEDYRAKNTEAFFGQGTRLTVV.

The rearrangement links TRBV18 to TRBJ1-5, with TRBD1 as a possible D gene (6 bases). Germline CDR1 is KGHSH and CDR2 is LQKENI. The CDR3 covers 15 residues. Trimming removed 4 bases at V and 0 bases at J, with 10 bases between. In DNA, the CDR3 is TGTGCCAGCTCACAAACAGGGTATAGCAATCAGCCCCAGCATTTT. Its translation is CASSQTGYSNQPQHF.

V and J are TRBV28 and TRBJ1-6; TRBD1 is a possible D gene (5 bases). The CDR3 runs to 14 residues. Germline V gene data show CDR1 as MDHEN and CDR2 as SYDVKM. The V end lost 4 bases, the J end lost 9 bases, and 13 bases lay between the germline ends. The DNA of the CDR3 is TGTGCCAGCAGTTCGACGGGACTGGCTTCACCCCTCCACTTT. Translating it yields CASSSTGLASPLHF.

The chain couples TRBV11-2 to TRBJ2-6; TRBD1 agrees at 8 bases. Unmatched junction bases numbered 6, after V lost 5 bases and J lost 0 bases. Germline V gene sequence: CDR1 SGHAT, CDR2 FQNNGV. This CDR3 is built from 17 residues. CDR3 sequence: CASSRTTGGSGANVLTF. The CDR3 nucleotides read TGTGCCAGCAGCCGAACCACAGGGGGCTCTGGGGCCAACGTCCTGACTTTC.

The rearrangement uses TRBV19 and TRBJ2-4; no firm D call. Germline V CDR1 and CDR2: LNHDA, SQIVND (reference sequence). The CDR3 spans 16 residues. Trimming took 4 bases from V and 0 from J, leaving 13 bases between them. CDR3 coding DNA: TGTGCCAGTAGTACCCCCTTTTCCCTAGCCAAAAACATTCAGTACTTC. Translating gives CASSTPFSLAKNIQYF. The full variable domain, its missing parts supplied by reference TRBV19 and TRBJ2-4, is DGGITQSPKYLFRKEGQNVTLSCEQNLNHDAMYWYRQDPGQGLRLIYYSQIVNDFQKGDIAEGYSVSREKKESFPLTVTSAQKNPTAFYLCASSTPFSLAKNIQYFGAGTRLSVL.

The V and J genes are TRBV9 and TRBJ1-3; TRBD1 might be the D (5 bases). Trimming cost V 6 bases and J 4 bases, with 17 bases left between them. This CDR3 comprises 15 residues. Germline loops: CDR1 SGDLS, CDR2 YYNGEE. The CDR3 spells CASTLDLGGGNTIYF. The CDR3 DNA follows: TGTGCCAGCACCCTAGATCTGGGGGGAGGAAACACCATATATTTT.

The chain couples TRBV18 to TRBJ1-2; tentative D call: TRBD1 (5 bases). The germline V gene encodes CDR1 KGHSH and CDR2 LQKENI. V was shortened by 2 bases and J by 6 bases, with 10 bases between the two germline ends. The CDR3 is 13 residues long. This CDR3 is CASSPWAGNGYTF. In DNA, the CDR3 is TGTGCCAGCTCACCATGGGCAGGGAATGGCTACACCTTC.

The chain carries TRBV6-5 and TRBJ1-5; TRBD1 aligns across 9 bases. The trim removed 6 bases at V and 5 bases at J, leaving 5 bases unmatched. Germline V gene lookup returns CDR1 MNHEY and CDR2 SVGAGI. This CDR3 has 14 residues. CDR3 DNA: TGTGCCAGCAGCCCACAGGGGGCCGATCAGCCCCAGCATTTT. This encodes CASSPQGADQPQHF.

This chain joins TRBV5-1 and TRBJ2-5; 11 bases line up with TRBD2. The CDR3 covers 16 residues. From germline, CDR1 is SGHRS and CDR2 YFSETQ. V lost 0 bases and J lost 1; bases outside the gene matches: 2. The DNA for the CDR3 is TGCGCCAGCAGCTTGGTTAGCGGGGGGGCCCAAGAGACCCAGTACTTC. Translated, it gives CASSLVSGGAQETQYF.

The chain joins TRBV2 to TRBJ1-6; 9 nucleotides line up with TRBD1. V was pared by 6 bases and J by 2 bases, with 5 bases of the junction left unmatched. Germline CDR1 reads SNHLY; CDR2 reads FYNNEI. The CDR3 is 16 amino acids. CDR3 region: CASRGTGLTYNSPLHF. In DNA, the CDR3 is TGTGCCAGCAGGGGGACAGGGCTGACCTATAATTCACCCCTCCACTTT.

The chain combines TRBV19 with TRBJ2-7, with D perhaps matching TRBD2 (6 bases). Germline values: CDR1 LNHDA, CDR2 SQIVND (reference sequence). The V and J ends lost 4 bases and 2 bases respectively, with 12 bases between them. The CDR3 is 14 amino acids. CDR3 protein: CASSTGLSPYEQYF. CDR3 nucleotide sequence: TGTGCCAGTAGTACGGGACTCTCACCCTACGAGCAGTACTTC.

The DNA for the CDR3 is TGTGCCAGCAGCTTATTTTTAGCGGGGGAATACAATGAGCAGTTCTTC. It codes for CASSLFLAGEYNEQFF. The rearrangement joins TRBV7-6 to TRBJ2-1, with 9 bases aligning to TRBD2. The J segment lost 4 bases and the V segment lost 2 bases, leaving 6 bases of the junction unmatched. Germline V gives CDR1 SGHVS, CDR2 FNYEAQ. The CDR3 extends over 16 amino acids.

The rearrangement links TRBV6-1 to TRBJ2-1, with TRBD1 identical over 9 bases. The junction had 6 bases not matched to a gene; V was cut back by 3 bases and J by 6 bases. CDR1 and CDR2 (germline): MNHNS, SASEGT. This CDR3 spans 15 amino acids. CDR3 bases: TGTGCCAGCAGTGATGCGGGGACAGGGATCAATGAGCAGTTCTTC. This gives the protein CASSDAGTGINEQFF.

This chain links TRBV7-2 with TRBJ2-1; D possibly corresponds to TRBD2 (6 bases). The CDR3 is 15 amino acids. CDR1 and CDR2 from the germline V gene are SGHTA and FQGNSA. The germline V and J ends were trimmed by 0 bases and 4 bases, with 10 bases remaining between them. CDR3 sequence reads: CASSLAVGTYNEQFF. CDR3 DNA sequence: TGTGCCAGCAGCTTAGCGGTGGGGACTTACAATGAGCAGTTCTTC.

The rearrangement joins TRBV18 to TRBJ1-1; 7 nucleotides align to TRBD1. The V segment lost 6 bases and the J segment 1 base; nucleotides outside the gene matches: 5. There are 14 residues in the CDR3. Germline V gene lookup returns CDR1 KGHSH and CDR2 LQKENI. The CDR3 DNA reads TGTGCCAGCTCTCAGACAGGGCGGAACACTGAAGCTTTCTTT. It encodes CASSQTGRNTEAFF.